The T cell receptor (beta chain) described here comes from a study of blood T cell repertoires in COVID-19. On the study more broadly: Samples came from the United States, Italy and Spain, spanning acute and convalescent COVID-19.

Germline V gene lookup returns CDR1 LNHNV and CDR2 YYDKDF (reference sequence). This CDR3 region has 16 residues. Trimming removed 1 base at V and 3 bases at J, with 16 bases between. In the original processing: Scientists estimated how many nucleated cells there were by amplifying reference gene primers. The method was immunoSEQ multiplex PCR; TCRdb's version includes in-frame clones alone and lacks a portion of them. The D gene and trimming were derived from the DNA, and the V and J assignments and clone size from that table. The sample holds hundreds of thousands of clones, around nine tenths seen once.

Material: peripheral blood. This sequence joins TRBV15 and TRBJ2-7; maybe TRBD2 (6 bases). The TCR was taken from a woman in her sixties or seventies who had recovered from COVID-19. CDR3 region: CATSRGVGGPGYEQYF. CDR3 coding DNA: TGTGCCACCAGCAGAGGGGTCGGGGGTCCCGGCTACGAGCAGTACTTC.